This paragraph reports one T cell receptor beta chain. This entry comes from a study of T cell changes during pregnancy in multiple sclerosis. Trimming cost V 2 bases and J 7 bases, with 16 bases left between them. The CDR3 length is 15 residues. Per germline, CDR1 SGHDN and CDR2 FVKESK. Using immunoSEQ multiplex PCR, the repertoire was profiled, and TCRdb retains in-frame clones only, with some absent. The table shows more than 55,000 clones, with around 91% occurring only once. The sample here was peripheral blood, taken in the third trimester of pregnancy. The J gene is TRBJ2-3, the V gene TRBV14, with D possibly being TRBD2 (6 bases). The sequence came from a female donor in good health, enrolled as a control in a pregnancy study. CDR3 in amino acids: CASSQMGRDGNTQYF. The CDR3 coding sequence is TGTGCCAGCAGCCAAATGGGGCGGGACGGGAATACGCAGTATTTT.